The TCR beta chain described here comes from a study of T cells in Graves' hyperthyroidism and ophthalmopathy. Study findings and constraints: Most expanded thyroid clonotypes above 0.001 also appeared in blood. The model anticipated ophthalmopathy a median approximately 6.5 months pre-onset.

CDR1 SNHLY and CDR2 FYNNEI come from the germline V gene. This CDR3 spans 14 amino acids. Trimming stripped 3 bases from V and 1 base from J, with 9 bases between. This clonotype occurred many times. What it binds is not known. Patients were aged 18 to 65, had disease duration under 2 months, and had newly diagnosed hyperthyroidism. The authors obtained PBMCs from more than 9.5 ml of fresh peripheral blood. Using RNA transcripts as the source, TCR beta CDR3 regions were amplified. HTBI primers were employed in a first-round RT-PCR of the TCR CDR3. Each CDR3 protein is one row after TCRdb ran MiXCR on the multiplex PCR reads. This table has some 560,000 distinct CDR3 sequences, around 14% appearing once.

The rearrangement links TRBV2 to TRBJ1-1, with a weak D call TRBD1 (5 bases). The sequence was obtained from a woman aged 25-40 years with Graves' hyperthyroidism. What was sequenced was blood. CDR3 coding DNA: TGTGCCAGCAGTGACTTGCAGGGGAACACTGAAGCTTTCTTT. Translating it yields CASSDLQGNTEAFF.